This T cell receptor (beta chain) was sequenced during a study of response to subunit inactivated influenza vaccine. Study results and caveats: With each seasonal influenza vaccination, the authors suggested, few new T cells are recruited.

TCRdb analysed the RT-PCR reads with MiXCR anew, one entry per CDR3 protein. The data contain over 650,000 distinct CDR3 sequences, about 18% of them seen just once; the ten biggest clones take up approximately 10%. With V trimmed by 0 bases and J by 6 bases, 7 bases remained unmatched. Per the germline V gene, CDR1 is LGHNA and CDR2 is YSLEER. The CDR3 sequence is 16 residues long. In its sample, this clonotype was seen a few times. As yet, its antigen is unknown. The sequence came from a man aged 50 or older who received an inactivated influenza vaccine. This rearrangement joins TRBV4-3 to TRBJ2-3; 9 bases map to TRBD2. The material sequenced was PBMCs from blood, taken about 5 days after vaccination. The CDR3 loop reads CASSQDVSGGRDTQYF. In DNA, the CDR3 is TGCGCCAGCAGCCAAGATGTTAGCGGGGGTCGGGATACGCAGTATTTT.